Sequencing of this T cell receptor (beta chain) was carried out in a study of a mutant IDH1 vaccine in newly diagnosed glioma. Findings and caveats of the study: Shifts in the top peripheral T cell clonotypes seemed unrelated to pseudoprogression.

A remark on this clone: Its target is not known.

The table came from immunoSEQ multiplex PCR; TCRdb's copy has only in-frame clones and leaves some out. The sample contains approximately 82,000 clones, 65% to 90% of which appear only once. Trimming took 9 bases from V and 4 from J; bases not matched to a gene: 4. Per the germline V gene, CDR1 is LNHDA and CDR2 is SQIVND (reference sequence). This CDR3 is built from 12 residues. Regarding time point: week 23, last vaccination. All doses held 300 ug of mutant IDH1 20-mer peptide, with topical imiquimod. The input for sequencing was PBMCs, taken from a glioma patient whose treatment included an IDH1 peptide vaccine. The sequence was obtained from a man aged 25-40 years with glioma. Some clones in this sample may be carry-over from other donors' samples. The chain carries TRBV19 and TRBJ2-5; 8 nucleotides align to TRBD2. The CDR3 here is CASGLAGETQYF. CDR3 nucleotide sequence: TGTGCCAGCGGACTAGCTGGAGAGACCCAGTACTTC.